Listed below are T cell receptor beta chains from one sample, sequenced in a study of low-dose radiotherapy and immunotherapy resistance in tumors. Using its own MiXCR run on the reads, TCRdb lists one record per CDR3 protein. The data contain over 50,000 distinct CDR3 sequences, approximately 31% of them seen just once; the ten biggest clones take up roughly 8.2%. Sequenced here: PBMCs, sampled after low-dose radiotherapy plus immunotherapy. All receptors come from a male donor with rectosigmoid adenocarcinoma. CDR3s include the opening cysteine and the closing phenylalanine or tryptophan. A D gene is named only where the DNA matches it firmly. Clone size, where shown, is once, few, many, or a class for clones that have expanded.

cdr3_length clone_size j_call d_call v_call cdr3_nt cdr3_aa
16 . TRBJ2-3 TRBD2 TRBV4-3 TGCGCCAGCAGCCAGTATAGCGGGAGGTTAACAGATACGCAGTATTTT CASSQYSGRLTDTQYF
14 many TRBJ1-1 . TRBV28 TGTGCCAGCAGTTTCCGGTTGGGGGGCACTGAAGCTTTCTTT CASSFRLGGTEAFF
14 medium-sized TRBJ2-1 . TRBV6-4 TGTGCCAGCAGTGAGGGGGGGGCGGGAGATGAGCAGTTCTTC CASSEGGAGDEQFF
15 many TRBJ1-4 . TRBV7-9 TGTGCCAGCAGCTTAGATGGCCCTCCCAGGGAAAAACTGTTTTTT CASSLDGPPREKLFF
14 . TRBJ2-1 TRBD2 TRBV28 TGTGCCAGCAGTTTTGTAGCGGGAACGGATGAGCAGTTCTTC CASSFVAGTDEQFF
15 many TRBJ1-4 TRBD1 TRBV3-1 TGTGCCAGCAGCCACCGACAGGGGTCTAATGAAAAACTGTTTTTT CASSHRQGSNEKLFF
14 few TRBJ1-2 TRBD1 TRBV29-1 TGCAGCGTATTCCGGACAGGCCTTGACTATGGCTACACCTTC CSVFRTGLDYGYTF
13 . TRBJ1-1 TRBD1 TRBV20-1 TGCAGTGCCCCGGACAGGGGAATGGCTGAAGCTTTCTTT CSAPDRGMAEAFF
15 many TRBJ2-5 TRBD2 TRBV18 TGTGCCAGCTCACGACTAGCGGGGGACCAAGAGACCCAGTACTTC CASSRLAGDQETQYF
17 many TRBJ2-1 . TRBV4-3 TGCGCCAGCAGCCAATCGGACAGAAGGGGCTCCTACAATGAGCAGTTCTTC CASSQSDRRGSYNEQFF
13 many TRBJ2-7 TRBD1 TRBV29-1 TGCAGCGTTGACGGACAGGGAGGCTACGAGCAGTACTTC CSVDGQGGYEQYF
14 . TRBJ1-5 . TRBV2 TGTGCCATCAGTGAAATGTCGGGGAATCAGCCCCAGCATTTT CAISEMSGNQPQHF
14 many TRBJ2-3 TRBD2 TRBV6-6 TGTGCCAGCAAACGGACTAGCGGCTCCGATACGCAGTATTTT CASKRTSGSDTQYF
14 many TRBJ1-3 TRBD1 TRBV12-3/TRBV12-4 TGTGCCAGCAGTTCGGACAGGGCTGGAAACACCATATATTTT CASSSDRAGNTIYF
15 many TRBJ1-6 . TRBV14 TGTGCCAGCAGCCCTTTGGGAGCGGGTAATTCACCCCTCCACTTT CASSPLGAGNSPLHF
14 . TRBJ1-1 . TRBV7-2 TGTGCCAGCAGCTTAGTTGCGAGTTACACTGAAGCTTTCTTT CASSLVASYTEAFF
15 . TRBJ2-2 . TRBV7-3 TGTGCCAGCAGCCAAGGGACACTCGGGACCGGGGAGCTGTTTTTT CASSQGTLGTGELFF
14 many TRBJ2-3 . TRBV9 TGTGCCAGCAGCGCAACCCGGGCGACAGATACGCAGTATTTT CASSATRATDTQYF
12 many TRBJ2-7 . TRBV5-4 TGTGCCAGCAGCATCCGAGAGGCCGAGCAGTACTTC CASSIREAEQYF
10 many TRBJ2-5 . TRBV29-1 TGCAGCGTCCCCGGAGAGACCCAGTACTTC CSVPGETQYF
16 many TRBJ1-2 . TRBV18 TGTGCCAGCTCCGGGGACCAGGGTCGGTATCTCTATGGCTACACCTTC CASSGDQGRYLYGYTF
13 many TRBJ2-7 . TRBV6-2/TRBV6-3 TGTGCCAGCAGGGGAGGAATGCCTTACGAGCAGTACTTC CASRGGMPYEQYF
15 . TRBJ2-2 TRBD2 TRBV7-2 TGTGCCAGCAGCTCCAGCGGGGGGCGCGCCGGGGAGCTGTTTTTT CASSSSGGRAGELFF
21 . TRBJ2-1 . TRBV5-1 TGCGCCAGCAGCTCCCCGCGATCTACAGGGAACGGAGGGGGCTCCTACAATGAGCAGTTCTTC CASSSPRSTGNGGGSYNEQFF
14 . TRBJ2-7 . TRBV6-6 TGTGCCAGCAGTGGGCCCGGGACCATCTACGAGCAGTACTTC CASSGPGTIYEQYF
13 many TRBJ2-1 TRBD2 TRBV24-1 TGTGCCACCAGTCGAGGCGGGGGGCGTGAGCAGTTCTTC CATSRGGGREQFF
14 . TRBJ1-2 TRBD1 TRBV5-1 TGCGCCAGCAGGACGGGACAGGGTAACTATGGCTACACCTTC CASRTGQGNYGYTF
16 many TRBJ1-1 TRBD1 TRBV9 TGTGCCAGCAGCGCTGATGACAGGGGGCAGGACACTGAAGCTTTCTTT CASSADDRGQDTEAFF
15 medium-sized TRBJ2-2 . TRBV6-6 TGTGCCAGCAGTTACGGAGGAGAAAACACCGGGGAGCTGTTTTTT CASSYGGENTGELFF
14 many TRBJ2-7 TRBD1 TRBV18 TGTGCCAGCTCCCCCGGGACAGGGACCTACGAGCAGTACTTC CASSPGTGTYEQYF
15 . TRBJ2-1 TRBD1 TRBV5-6 TGTGCCAGCAGCTCCAGGAACAGGGGTAATAATGAGCAGTTCTTC CASSSRNRGNNEQFF
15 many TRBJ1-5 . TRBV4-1 TGCGCCAGCAGCCATACCGGGACGGCGAATCAGCCCCAGCATTTT CASSHTGTANQPQHF
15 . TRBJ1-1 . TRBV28 TGTGCCAGCAGCCGGGGAGGGGGGCGGAACACTGAAGCTTTCTTT CASSRGGGRNTEAFF
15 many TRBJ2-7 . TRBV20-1 TGCAGTGCTAGAAACAGGGTCCTATTGAGCCACGAGCAGTACTTC CSARNRVLLSHEQYF
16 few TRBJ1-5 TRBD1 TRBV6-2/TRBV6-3 TGTGCCAGCAGTTCCCCAGGGGGCTATAGCAATCAGCCCCAGCATTTT CASSSPGGYSNQPQHF
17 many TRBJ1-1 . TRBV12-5 TGTGCTAGTGGTTTGGTACTAGGCAGGGATATGAACACTGAAGCTTTCTTT CASGLVLGRDMNTEAFF
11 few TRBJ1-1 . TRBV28 TGTGCCAGCTGGGGGAACACTGAAGCTTTCTTT CASWGNTEAFF
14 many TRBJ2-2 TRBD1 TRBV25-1 TGTGCCAGCAGTGAGGGACAGAGCACCGGGGAGCTGTTTTTT CASSEGQSTGELFF
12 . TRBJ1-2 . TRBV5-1 TGCGCCAGCAGCTTGGAGACGACTGGCTACACCTTC CASSLETTGYTF
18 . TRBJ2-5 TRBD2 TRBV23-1 TGCGCCAGCAGTCAACCTCGAGTTAGCGGGGGGTACCAAGAGACCCAGTACTTC CASSQPRVSGGYQETQYF
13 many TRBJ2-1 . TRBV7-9 TGTGCCAGCAGCCCCTCAGGGTACATTGAGCAGTTCTTC CASSPSGYIEQFF
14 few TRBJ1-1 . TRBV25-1 TGTGCCAGCAGTGAATACTGGGAGGGCGCTGAAGCTTTCTTT CASSEYWEGAEAFF
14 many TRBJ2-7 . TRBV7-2 TGTGCCAGCAGCTTAGTCGGGCTAGGCTACGAGCAGTACTTC CASSLVGLGYEQYF
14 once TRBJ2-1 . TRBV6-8 TGTGCCAGCCGGGGTATGGTAGGGTTAGGTGAGCAGTTCTTC CASRGMVGLGEQFF
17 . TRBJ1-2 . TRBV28 TGTGCCAGCACCTCCCGGGGTGGAGGCGCCCCGCTTTCGGGCTACACCTTC CASTSRGGGAPLSGYTF
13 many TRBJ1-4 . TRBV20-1 TGCAGTGCTAGAATACCAACTAATGAAAAACTGTTTTTT CSARIPTNEKLFF
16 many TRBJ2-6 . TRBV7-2 TGTGCCAGCAGTCCTCAGGTTAACTCTGGGGCCAACGTCCTGACTTTC CASSPQVNSGANVLTF
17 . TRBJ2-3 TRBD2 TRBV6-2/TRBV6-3 TGTGCCAGCAGTGAGGACGGGACTAGCGGGGGCACAGATACGCAGTATTTT CASSEDGTSGGTDTQYF
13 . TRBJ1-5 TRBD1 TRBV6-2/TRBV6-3 TGTGCCAGCAGTTGGACAGGGGATCAGCCCCAGCATTTT CASSWTGDQPQHF
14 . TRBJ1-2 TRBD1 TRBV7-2 TGTGCCAGCAGCGCTACAGGGGCTGACTATGGCTACACCTTC CASSATGADYGYTF
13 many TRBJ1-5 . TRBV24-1 TGTGCCACCAGTCCACCGGTGGGTCAGCCCCAGCATTTT CATSPPVGQPQHF
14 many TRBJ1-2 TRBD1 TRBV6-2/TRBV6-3 TGTGCCAGCAGTGATCCGGGACAGAACTATGGCTACACCTTC CASSDPGQNYGYTF
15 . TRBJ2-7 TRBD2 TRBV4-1 TGCGCCAGCAGCCAAGGCGGGACTAGCGGCTACGAGCAGTACTTC CASSQGGTSGYEQYF
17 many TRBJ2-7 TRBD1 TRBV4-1 TGCGCCAGCAGCCCCCATTCGACAGGGGGCGTTTCCTACGAGCAGTACTTC CASSPHSTGGVSYEQYF
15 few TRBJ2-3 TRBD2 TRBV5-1 TGCGCCAGCAGCCGGACTAGCGGGGGGGTAGATACGCAGTATTTT CASSRTSGGVDTQYF
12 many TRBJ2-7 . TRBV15 TGTGCCACCAGCAGAGATTGGACGGAGCAGTACTTC CATSRDWTEQYF
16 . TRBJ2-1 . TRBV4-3 TGCGCCAGCAGCCACGTTGGACTAAGCTCCTACAATGAGCAGTTCTTC CASSHVGLSSYNEQFF
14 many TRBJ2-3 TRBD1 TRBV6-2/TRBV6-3 TGTGCCAGCAGCTCCGGACAGGTCACAGATACGCAGTATTTT CASSSGQVTDTQYF
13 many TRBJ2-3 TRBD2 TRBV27 TGTGCCAGCGGCCTAGCGGGATCAGATACGCAGTATTTT CASGLAGSDTQYF
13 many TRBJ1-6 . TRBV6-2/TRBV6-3 TGTGCCAGCGCCTTCCGTGCTAATTCACCCCTCCACTTT CASAFRANSPLHF